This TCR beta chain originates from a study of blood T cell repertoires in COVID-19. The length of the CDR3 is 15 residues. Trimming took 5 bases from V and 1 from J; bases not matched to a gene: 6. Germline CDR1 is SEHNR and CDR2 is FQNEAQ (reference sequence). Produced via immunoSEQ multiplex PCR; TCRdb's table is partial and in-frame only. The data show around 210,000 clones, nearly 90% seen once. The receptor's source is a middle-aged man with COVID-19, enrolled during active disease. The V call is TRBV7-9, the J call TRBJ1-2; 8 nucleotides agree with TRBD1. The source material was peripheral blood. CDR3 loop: CASSPKDRDNYGYTF. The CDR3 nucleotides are TGTGCCAGCAGCCCCAAGGACAGGGATAACTATGGCTACACCTTC.